The 28 T cell receptor beta chains below were found in one sample sequenced in a study of shared clonotypes between healthy human individuals. Clones were sequenced by immunoSEQ multiplex PCR, and TCRdb holds only the in-frame ones, with some missing. Found here are about a million clones, around 76% of them singletons; the top ten hold approximately 1.5%. The sample taken for sequencing was memory CD4+ T cells sorted from blood. Regarding subset: CD45RA-negative fraction. The receptor source for this set is a man aged 18-30 years in good health.

The chain carries TRBV5-1 and TRBJ2-7; TRBD1 matches at 7 bases. J gave up 6 bases and V 4 bases, and 13 bases lay outside the gene matches. Germline V lookup: CDR1 SGHRS, CDR2 YFSETQ. CDR3 size: 15 residues. The CDR3 spells CASSGQVQGLGEQYF. For the CDR3, the DNA is TGCGCCAGCAGCGGACAGGTTCAGGGGCTAGGCGAGCAGTACTTC.

The table lists this clone with a few counts. The chain carries TRBV9 and TRBJ2-3, with no clear D. Germline values: CDR1 SGDLS, CDR2 YYNGEE. The CDR3 loop spans 13 amino acids. The V end lost 2 bases, the J end lost 6 bases, and 10 bases lay between the germline ends. CDR3 in DNA: TGTGCCAGCAGCGTTCAATTCTCGGATACGCAGTATTTT. Amino acid sequence: CASSVQFSDTQYF.

The chain recombines TRBV5-1 with TRBJ2-7; D possibly corresponds to TRBD1 (6 bases). V was shortened by 4 bases and J by 0 bases, with 11 bases between the two germline ends. Per germline, CDR1 SGHRS and CDR2 YFSETQ. The CDR3 contains 14 residues. The CDR3 loop reads CASSIDRSSYEQYF. CDR3 bases: TGCGCCAGCAGCATCGACAGGAGCTCCTACGAGCAGTACTTC. The full variable domain, in which reference TRBV5-1 and TRBJ2-7 provide the parts outside the CDR3, is KAGVTQTPRYLIKTRGQQVTLSCSPISGHRSVSWYQQTPGQGLQFLFEYFSETQRNKGNFPGRFSGRQFSNSRSEMNVSTLELGDSALYLCASSIDRSSYEQYFGPGTRLTVT.

V gene TRBV19 combines with J gene TRBJ2-3; D not resolved. This CDR3 comprises 13 residues. Trimming shortened V by 6 bases and J by 2 bases, and 9 bases separated the two germline ends. The germline V gene has CDR1 LNHDA and CDR2 SQIVND (reference sequence). CDR3 residues: CASRLSYTDTQYF. CDR3 nucleotides: TGTGCCAGTAGACTCAGTTACACAGATACGCAGTATTTT.

The table lists this clone with a few counts. The rearrangement uses TRBV19 and TRBJ2-1; D gene ambiguous. This CDR3 comprises 12 residues. Germline CDR1 and CDR2: LNHDA and SQIVND (reference sequence). V shed 1 base and J shed 13 bases, with 11 bases lying between them. CDR3 in DNA: TGTGCCAGTAGTATAGTTGGGGTAGGACAGTTCTTC. Amino acid sequence: CASSIVGVGQFF.

This rearrangement joins TRBV19 to TRBJ1-2, with D possibly TRBD1 on 5 matching bases. The CDR3 is 16 amino acids. CDR1 is LNHDA and CDR2 is SQIVND in the germline V gene (reference sequence). Between the trimmed V and J ends, which lost 6 bases and 6 bases, there was a span of 23 bases. The CDR3 is CASRYSPAAGFHGYTF. The CDR3 bases are TGTGCCAGTAGGTATTCCCCCGCGGCAGGGTTTCATGGCTACACCTTC.

This CDR3 is CASSHRWEGQAGGHEQYF. The CDR3 DNA reads TGTGCCAGCAGCCACCGGTGGGAGGGGCAAGCGGGGGGCCACGAGCAGTACTTC. The chain joins TRBV4-2 to TRBJ2-7; the match to TRBD2 covers 9 bases. The CDR3 consists of 18 residues. The ends lost 3 bases at V and 5 bases at J; junction bases unmatched: 17. Germline CDR1 reads LGHNA; CDR2 reads YNFKEQ.

This chain joins TRBV9 and TRBJ2-2; TRBD2 matches 12 bases. Germline values: CDR1 SGDLS, CDR2 YYNGEE. CDR3 size: 17 residues. V lost 8 bases, J lost 5 bases, and 13 bases stayed unmatched. CDR3 in amino acids: CASCPASGGAWTGELFF. CDR3 DNA sequence: TGTGCCAGTTGCCCGGCTAGCGGGGGGGCTTGGACCGGGGAGCTGTTTTTT.

This clone showed up just a few times. The chain joins TRBV6-5 to TRBJ1-6; 10 bases match TRBD1. After removal of 6 bases from V and 8 bases from J, the junction contained 7 bases not matched to a gene. Germline CDR1 is MNHEY and CDR2 is SVGAGI. The CDR3 contains 15 residues. This chain's CDR3 is CASSRTGTGDSPLHF. The DNA for the CDR3 is TGTGCCAGCAGCCGTACCGGGACAGGGGATTCACCCCTCCACTTT.

The chain is built from TRBV6-5 and TRBJ2-1; D unresolved. Germline lookup yields CDR1 MNHEY and CDR2 SVGAGI. The V and J ends lost 0 bases and 6 bases respectively, with 9 bases between them. The CDR3 is made up of 14 amino acids. The chain's CDR3 is CASSYSNRINEQFF. The CDR3 DNA is TGTGCCAGCAGTTACTCGAATCGGATCAATGAGCAGTTCTTC.

The chain uses TRBV7-2 and TRBJ1-2; D perhaps matches TRBD1 (5 bases). V lost 1 base to trimming and J lost 4 bases, with 13 bases between them. Germline V gene data show CDR1 as SGHTA and CDR2 as FQGNSA. The CDR3 extends over 15 amino acids. CDR3 sequence reads: CASSLDGRGTYGYTF. CDR3 nucleotide sequence: TGTGCCAGCAGCTTAGATGGGAGGGGTACCTATGGCTACACCTTC.

The gene calls are TRBV4-3 and TRBJ1-3; D remains unclear. Germline values: CDR1 LGHNA, CDR2 YSLEER. The CDR3 extends over 13 amino acids. Trimming took 1 base from V and 6 from J, leaving 7 bases between them. The CDR3 sequence is CASSQGMENTIYF. The CDR3 DNA sequence: TGCGCCAGCAGCCAAGGAATGGAAAACACCATATATTTT.

The gene calls are TRBV7-8 and TRBJ2-7; 11 bases line up with TRBD2. CDR3 size: 15 residues. The V and J ends lost 5 bases and 3 bases, in that order; junction bases with no gene match: 6. Germline lookup yields CDR1 SGHVS and CDR2 FQNEAQ. DNA for the CDR3: TGTGCCAGCAGCCGAAGACTAGCGGGGCGCTACGAGCAGTACTTC. Protein product: CASSRRLAGRYEQYF.

This clone occurred a few times. This sequence joins TRBV2 and TRBJ2-2; D possibly uses TRBD1 or TRBD2 (5 bases each). The CDR3 covers 14 residues. V was cut by 4 bases and J by 6 bases, with 12 bases left in between. Germline V gene data show CDR1 as SNHLY and CDR2 as FYNNEI. In nucleotides, the CDR3 is TGTGCCAGCAGTGCTGTTAGAGGGGCCGGGGAGCTGTTTTTT. Amino acid sequence: CASSAVRGAGELFF.

V is TRBV30 and J is TRBJ1-2; 7 bases align to TRBD1. Germline lookup yields CDR1 GTSNPN and CDR2 SVGIG (reference sequence). The V and J ends lost 3 bases and 0 bases, in that order; junction bases with no gene match: 7. CDR3 length: 15 residues. CDR3 in amino acids: CAWRSGGETNYGYTF. The CDR3 bases are TGTGCCTGGAGATCAGGGGGTGAAACTAACTATGGCTACACCTTC. Drawing the rest from reference TRBV30 and TRBJ1-2, the complete variable domain is SQTIHQWPATLVQPVGSPLSLECTVEGTSNPNLYWYRQAAGRGLQLLFYSVGIGQISSEVPQNLSASRPQDRQFILSSKKLLLSDSGFYLCAWRSGGETNYGYTFGSGTRLTVV.

CDR3 sequence: CASSTGTRNEKLFF. DNA for the CDR3: TGTGCCAGCAGTACCGGGACAAGAAATGAAAAACTGTTTTTT. The rearrangement uses TRBV7-2 and TRBJ1-4; D possibly corresponds to TRBD1 (6 bases). Germline values: CDR1 SGHTA, CDR2 FQGNSA. V gave up 6 bases and J gave up 5 bases, with 13 bases separating them. The CDR3 extends over 14 amino acids.

The rearrangement uses TRBV30 and TRBJ2-2, with TRBD1 identical over 8 bases. V trimming: 4 bases; J trimming: 6 bases; junction bases outside the gene matches: 13. The CDR3 loop spans 16 amino acids. The germline V gene encodes CDR1 GTSNPN and CDR2 SVGIG (reference sequence). CDR3 sequence reads: CAWTFYPGGRAGELFF. DNA for the CDR3: TGTGCCTGGACCTTCTACCCAGGGGGCAGGGCCGGGGAGCTGTTTTTT.

V and J are TRBV5-1 and TRBJ2-2; 8 bases fit TRBD1. With 3 bases clipped from V and 1 base from J, the junction kept 5 bases outside the gene matches. The CDR3 runs to 16 residues. Germline V gives CDR1 SGHRS, CDR2 YFSETQ. In DNA form, the CDR3 reads TGCGCCAGCAGCTCCGGAGGACAGGGGAACACCGGGGAGCTGTTTTTT. Its translation: CASSSGGQGNTGELFF.

The chain has TRBV5-6 and TRBJ1-1, with TRBD1 matching over 10 bases. V was pared by 4 bases and J by 1 base, with 13 bases of the junction left unmatched. The CDR3 is made up of 18 amino acids. CDR1 and CDR2 (germline): SGHDT, YYEEEE. The CDR3 nucleotides read TGTGCCAGCAGCCCTAGATATATGGACAGGGGGAAGAACACTGAAGCTTTCTTT. Protein: CASSPRYMDRGKNTEAFF.

The chain employs TRBV19 and TRBJ1-5, with 8 nucleotides matching TRBD1. Germline V lookup: CDR1 LNHDA, CDR2 SQIVND (reference sequence). V trimming: 5 bases; J trimming: 5 bases; junction bases outside the gene matches: 5. The CDR3 runs 14 residues. CDR3 region: CASSVDRVDQPQHF. The CDR3 DNA is TGTGCCAGTAGTGTGGACAGGGTGGATCAGCCCCAGCATTTT.

The chain has TRBV7-2 and TRBJ1-3; tentative D call: TRBD1 (6 bases). The CDR3 loop spans 14 amino acids. V dropped 5 bases and J dropped 2 bases, with 10 bases sitting between them. Germline V gene lookup returns CDR1 SGHTA and CDR2 FQGNSA. The CDR3 DNA is TGTGCCAGCAGCCCGGACAGAACTGGAAACACCATATATTTT. Protein product: CASSPDRTGNTIYF.

The J gene is TRBJ1-5, the V gene TRBV4-2; TRBD1 might be the D (5 bases). This CDR3 has 16 residues. Germline lookup yields CDR1 LGHNA and CDR2 YNFKEQ. V was pared by 0 bases and J by 5 bases, with 14 bases between. CDR3 protein: CASSQDLRGADQPQHF. The CDR3 region has the DNA TGTGCCAGCAGCCAAGATCTAAGGGGAGCAGATCAGCCCCAGCATTTT.

This clone was recorded only once. This chain uses TRBV29-1 with TRBJ1-1; the D gene is possibly TRBD1 (5 bases). Germline assignment: CDR1 SQVTM and CDR2 ANQGSEA. V was cut by 5 bases and J by 1 base, with 8 bases left in between. This CDR3 spans 12 amino acids. The chain's CDR3 is CSVLRGNTEAFF. As DNA, the CDR3 is TGCAGCGTTCTAAGGGGGAACACTGAAGCTTTCTTT.

The chain joins TRBV6-6 to TRBJ2-7; D call uncertain. V was clipped by 6 bases and J by 2 bases, with 11 bases between them. From germline, CDR1 is MNHNY and CDR2 SVGAGI (reference sequence). CDR3 size: 13 residues. The CDR3 DNA reads as TGTGCCAGCAGCCAAATCGTAGCCTACGAGCAGTACTTC. Translating it yields CASSQIVAYEQYF.

The table lists this clone with a count of one. The chain links TRBV19 to TRBJ1-4, with a tentative D call TRBD1 (6 bases). Germline CDR1 and CDR2: LNHDA and SQIVND (reference sequence). Trimming removed 3 bases from V and 8 bases from J, with 13 bases in between. The CDR3 has 14 residues. The CDR3 bases are TGTGCCAGTAGTATTCGGGGGGGCCGAGAAAAACTGTTTTTT. It yields the protein CASSIRGGREKLFF.

The chain recombines TRBV19 with TRBJ2-3; TRBD2 might be the D (7 bases). CDR1 LNHDA and CDR2 SQIVND come from the germline V gene (reference sequence). Between the trimmed V and J ends, which lost 4 bases and 4 bases, there was a span of 18 bases. This CDR3 contains 16 residues. This chain's CDR3 is CASSKGGAGSADTQYF. The CDR3, as DNA: TGTGCCAGTAGTAAGGGGGGAGCGGGAAGCGCAGATACGCAGTATTTT.

This chain uses TRBV9 with TRBJ2-5, with 8 positions matching TRBD1. Trimming at V came to 2 bases and at J to 0 bases, leaving 6 bases not matched to a gene. The CDR3 has 16 residues. Germline loops: CDR1 SGDLS, CDR2 YYNGEE. CDR3 protein: CASSVGTGSNQETQYF. Written as DNA, the CDR3 is TGTGCCAGCAGCGTGGGGACAGGTTCTAACCAAGAGACCCAGTACTTC.

This chain links TRBV6-1 with TRBJ2-7, with 10 bases lining up with TRBD2. Germline V gene sequence: CDR1 MNHNS, CDR2 SASEGT. V shed 3 bases and J 1 base; nucleotides not matched to a gene: 12. This CDR3 region has 18 residues. The DNA of the CDR3 is TGTGCCAGCAGTGACCCCTCGTTACTAGCGGGATTTTCCTACGAGCAGTACTTC. The encoded protein is CASSDPSLLAGFSYEQYF.